This T cell receptor beta chain came from a study of blood T cell repertoires in COVID-19. Germline CDR1 is SGDLS and CDR2 is YYNGEE. The CDR3 is made up of 15 amino acids. V dropped 3 bases and J dropped 5; count of bases not matched to a gene: 3. Those enrolled, adults aged roughly 18 to 89 years, came from roughly 22 US areas. Participant reports of clinical history set cohort assignment. In the original workflow: Using reference gene primer amplification, nucleated cell counts were estimated. Assay used: immunoSEQ multiplex PCR; TCRdb lists only in-frame clones, some missing. The DNA was the basis for D and trimming; V, J and clone size are from that table. The data contain 360,000 or so clones, 85% to 90% of them seen just once; the ten biggest clones take up 1%.

The receptor comes from a woman aged 25 to 39 who had been exposed to COVID-19. This sequence joins TRBV9 and TRBJ2-2; 11 bases fit TRBD1. Sequenced material: PBMCs or T cells enriched from blood (not recorded which). CDR3 amino acids: CASSGGQGATGELFF. The CDR3 nucleotides are TGTGCCAGCAGCGGTGGACAGGGGGCTACCGGGGAGCTGTTTTTT.